This entry lists 32 T cell receptor beta chains sequenced from one sample in a study of CD4 T cells in relation to SARS-CoV-2 and coronaviruses. The repertoire was sequenced with immunoSEQ multiplex PCR; TCRdb's copy has only in-frame clones and lacks some. This sample has 24,000 or so clones, with 75% to 85% found just once. Antigens for these TCRs are unknown. Unexposed donor CD4+ T cells date from about 2011-2018, before the COVID-19 pandemic. After roughly 9 days of culture, CD4+ T cells were isolated. Sequenced: CD4+ T cells from PBMCs, cultured in vitro. Receptor source: a human donor in good health.

The rearrangement joins TRBV27 to TRBJ1-2; 9 nucleotides match TRBD1. With V trimmed by 8 bases and J by 5 bases, 6 bases remained unmatched. CDR1 is MNHEY and CDR2 is SMNVEV in the germline V gene (reference sequence). The CDR3 runs 13 residues. The CDR3 spells CASSRDRVYGYTF. CDR3 nucleotide sequence: TGTGCCAGCTCCCGGGACAGGGTATATGGCTACACCTTC.

This chain links TRBV25-1 with TRBJ1-2; TRBD1 is a possible D gene (5 bases). The V and J ends lost 6 bases and 4 bases respectively, with 12 bases between them. CDR3 length: 13 amino acids. CDR1 is MGHDK and CDR2 is SYGVNS in the germline V gene. CDR3 residues: CASSPGTAYGYTF. DNA for the CDR3: TGTGCCAGCAGCCCCGGGACGGCCTATGGCTACACCTTC.

CDR3 DNA: TGTGCCAGCAGCCTCCTCAGGACTAGCGGGAGGGCCGGGGAGCTGTTTTTT. The encoded protein is CASSLLRTSGRAGELFF. The chain has TRBV11-2 and TRBJ2-2; 15 nucleotides match TRBD2. The germline V gene has CDR1 SGHAT and CDR2 FQNNGV. The CDR3 extends over 17 amino acids. V lost 5 bases to trimming and J lost 6 bases; unmatched junction nucleotides: 7.

This chain links TRBV6-1 with TRBJ2-3; D is perhaps TRBD2 (6 bases). CDR3 length: 14 amino acids. V lost 2 bases, J lost 4 bases, and 10 bases lay in between. The germline CDR1 and CDR2 sequences are MNHNS and SASEGT. The CDR3 DNA reads as TGTGCCAGCAGTGAAACAAGGAGGGCAGATACGCAGTATTTT. It yields the protein CASSETRRADTQYF.

V and J are TRBV21-1 and TRBJ1-3; TRBD1, the D gene given by the table, was not confirmed from the DNA. TRBV21-1 is flagged as a pseudogene. The CDR3 is made up of 17 amino acids. The CDR3, as DNA: TGTGCCAGCAGCAAACGTAATAGGGGCTGCTCTGGAAACACCATATATTTT. This encodes CASSKRNRGCSGNTIYF.

The chain links TRBV10-3 to TRBJ1-4; tentative D call: TRBD1 (6 bases). Looked up from germline, CDR1 is ENHRY and CDR2 is SYGVKD. The CDR3 spans 13 residues. The ends were cut back, 5 bases at V and 4 bases at J, with 8 bases in the middle. The CDR3, as DNA: TGTGCCATCAGTCCGGACAGTAATGAAAAACTGTTTTTT. This sequence encodes CAISPDSNEKLFF.

The chain combines TRBV5-6 with TRBJ2-1, with TRBD1 as a possible D gene (5 bases). Trimming removed 2 bases at V and 10 bases at J, with 10 bases between. Per the germline V gene, CDR1 is SGHDT and CDR2 is YYEEEE. This CDR3 is 12 amino acids long. CDR3 coding DNA: TGTGCCAGCAGCTTTGGGTGGGGCGAGCAGTTCTTC. Translation gives CASSFGWGEQFF. The whole variable domain, remainder taken from reference TRBV5-6 and TRBJ2-1, is DAGVTQSPTHLIKTRGQQVTLRCSPKSGHDTVSWYQQALGQGPQFIFQYYEEEERQRGNFPDRFSGHQFPNYSSELNVNALLLGDSALYLCASSFGWGEQFFGPGTRLTVL.

The V call is TRBV14, the J call TRBJ2-7, with 7 bases lining up with TRBD2. Trimming took 0 bases from V and 5 from J; bases not matched to a gene: 10. Per germline, CDR1 SGHDN and CDR2 FVKESK. This CDR3 contains 16 residues. The CDR3: CASSQEIQPGGHEQYF. As DNA, the CDR3 is TGTGCCAGCAGCCAAGAGATACAGCCGGGAGGCCACGAGCAGTACTTC.

The chain combines TRBV10-3 with TRBJ2-5; D not resolved. The V gene's germline CDR1 is ENHRY and CDR2 SYGVKD. CDR3 length: 16 amino acids. The V and J ends lost 6 bases and 0 bases respectively, with 17 bases between them. In DNA, the CDR3 is TGTGCCATCAGGGGAATTGGGTCCCAGAACCAAGAGACCCAGTACTTC. This sequence encodes CAIRGIGSQNQETQYF.

The V and J genes are TRBV7-2 and TRBJ2-7; the match to TRBD2 covers 11 bases. The CDR3 runs to 14 residues. The germline gives CDR1 SGHTA, CDR2 FQGNSA. The trim removed 5 bases at V and 6 bases at J, leaving 6 bases unmatched. The CDR3 coding sequence is TGTGCCAGCAGCGCCACTAGCGGGAGAGGCGAGCAGTACTTC. Translated, it gives CASSATSGRGEQYF.

The V gene is TRBV7-9, the J gene TRBJ1-3; D ambiguous. CDR1 SEHNR and CDR2 FQNEAQ come from the germline V gene (reference sequence). V was cut by 7 bases and J by 2 bases, with 15 bases left in between. This CDR3 is built from 15 residues. Here the CDR3 reads CASTRFGGPGNTIYF. DNA for the CDR3: TGTGCCAGCACGAGGTTCGGAGGGCCTGGAAACACCATATATTTT.

The chain employs TRBV7-3 and TRBJ2-7; 12 positions agree with TRBD2. The CDR3 runs 15 residues. The junction had 5 bases not matched to a gene; V was cut back by 5 bases and J by 3 bases. Germline assignment: CDR1 SGHTA and CDR2 FQGTGA. CDR3 sequence: CASSPTSGSVYEQYF. CDR3 bases: TGTGCCAGCAGCCCGACTAGCGGGAGTGTCTACGAGCAGTACTTC.

This clone was seen a few times. The gene calls are TRBV18 and TRBJ2-3; 10 bases are a match to TRBD2. CDR3 length equals 16 residues. Germline V CDR1 and CDR2: KGHSH, LQKENI. With V trimmed by 0 bases and J by 4 bases, 4 bases remained unmatched. CDR3 residues: CASSPPTSGFADTQYF. CDR3 nucleotides: TGTGCCAGCTCACCACCGACTAGCGGGTTTGCAGATACGCAGTATTTT.

This clone was counted only a few times. The chain couples TRBV27 to TRBJ1-4, with D possibly TRBD1 on 6 matching bases. The germline gives CDR1 MNHEY, CDR2 SMNVEV (reference sequence). V was shortened by 3 bases and J by 4 bases, with 15 bases between the two germline ends. The CDR3 is 16 amino acids. This chain's CDR3 is CASSLGFRTVNEKLFF. Written as DNA, the CDR3 is TGTGCCAGCAGTTTGGGGTTTAGGACAGTTAATGAAAAACTGTTTTTT.

This clone was observed a handful of times. The chain couples TRBV5-1 to TRBJ1-5; the match to TRBD1 covers 10 bases. The CDR3 is 13 amino acids. Trimming took 3 bases from V and 7 from J; bases not matched to a gene: 1. Per germline, CDR1 SGHRS and CDR2 YFSETQ. The CDR3 nucleotides read TGCGCCAGCAGCTCGGACAGGGGGCAGCCCCAGCATTTT. It specifies CASSSDRGQPQHF.

This clone occurred a few times. CDR3 in DNA: TGTGCCAGCAGCCAAGAGGTGGCGGGAGAGTCCTACAATGAGCAGTTCTTC. Its translation is CASSQEVAGESYNEQFF. V usage is TRBV4-2 and J usage is TRBJ2-1, with TRBD2 identical over 7 bases. Trimming removed 0 bases from V and 1 base from J; junction bases left unmatched: 6. From germline, CDR1 is LGHNA and CDR2 YNFKEQ. The CDR3 extends over 17 amino acids.

This clone was counted between two and nine times. The rearrangement uses TRBV5-1 and TRBJ2-3; no clear D. The CDR3 contains 14 residues. Germline assignment: CDR1 SGHRS and CDR2 YFSETQ. V was clipped by 0 bases and J by 0 bases, with 5 bases between them. Here the CDR3 DNA reads TGCGCCAGCAGCTTGGGATCTAGCACAGATACGCAGTATTTT. Amino acid sequence: CASSLGSSTDTQYF.

The CDR3 DNA reads as TGTGCCAGCAGTCGAGACAGGGGGACAGATACGCAGTATTTT. Its protein product is CASSRDRGTDTQYF. The V call is TRBV7-3, the J call TRBJ2-3; 9 bases are shared with TRBD1. Germline assignment: CDR1 SGHTA and CDR2 FQGTGA. J gave up 3 bases and V 6 bases, and 4 bases lay outside the gene matches. There are 14 residues in the CDR3.

The CDR3 region is CASSHEQGASNEQFF. The DNA for the CDR3 is TGTGCCAGCAGCCATGAACAGGGGGCGAGCAATGAGCAGTTCTTC. The chain uses TRBV4-2 and TRBJ2-1; 9 bases line up with TRBD1. V dropped 3 bases and J dropped 6; count of bases not matched to a gene: 6. The length of the CDR3 is 15 residues. Germline V gives CDR1 LGHNA, CDR2 YNFKEQ.

Only a few counts were recorded for this clone. The rearrangement uses TRBV7-9 and TRBJ2-2, with D maybe TRBD1 (5 bases). V dropped 6 bases and J dropped 3 bases, with 11 bases sitting between them. The CDR3 is 14 residues long. The germline CDR1 and CDR2 sequences are SEHNR and FQNEAQ (reference sequence). CDR3 amino acids: CASRPDTYTGELFF. CDR3 nucleotide sequence: TGTGCCAGCAGGCCGGACACGTACACCGGGGAGCTGTTTTTT.

The genes are TRBV5-6 and TRBJ2-3; 10 nucleotides line up with TRBD2. J lost 0 bases, V lost 7 bases, and 5 bases had no gene match. The CDR3 loop spans 15 amino acids. Germline CDR1 and CDR2: SGHDT and YYEEEE. The CDR3, as DNA: TGTGCCAGCCTAGCGGGAGATATGAGCACAGATACGCAGTATTTT. It yields the protein CASLAGDMSTDTQYF.

CDR3 protein: CATSRKGVALEQYF. In DNA form, the CDR3 reads TGTGCCACCAGCCGGAAGGGCGTAGCTCTCGAGCAGTACTTC. The J gene is TRBJ2-7, the V gene TRBV15, with D uncertain. Deletions cut 5 bases from V and 6 bases from J, with 17 bases between. Germline CDR1 LNHNV, CDR2 YYDKDF (reference sequence). The CDR3 is 14 amino acids.

The rearrangement joins TRBV5-1 to TRBJ2-5; no firm D call. V was pared by 0 bases and J by 4 bases, with 7 bases between. Germline values: CDR1 SGHRS, CDR2 YFSETQ. CDR3 length: 13 amino acids. The CDR3 coding sequence is TGCGCCAGCAGCTTGGCCGGGCCAGAGACCCAGTACTTC. Translated: CASSLAGPETQYF.

This clone has only a few counts. This chain connects TRBV18 to TRBJ1-2, with 10 nucleotides matching TRBD1. The germline V gene has CDR1 KGHSH and CDR2 LQKENI. The CDR3 is 16 amino acids. V was clipped by 3 bases and J by 5 bases; unmatched bases: 9. This CDR3 is CASSPGTGDIGYGYTF. The CDR3 DNA reads TGTGCCAGCTCACCCGGGACAGGGGATATTGGGTATGGCTACACCTTC.

The genes are TRBV10-2 and TRBJ2-2; D is perhaps TRBD1 (6 bases). The length of the CDR3 is 16 residues. With 2 bases removed from V and 5 bases from J, the gap between germline ends came to 15 bases. Germline V gives CDR1 WSHSY, CDR2 SAAADI. Here the CDR3 DNA reads TGCGCCAGCAGTGAGGACTACCCAACAGGGACCGGGGAGCTGTTTTTT. Protein sequence: CASSEDYPTGTGELFF.

The chain employs TRBV28 and TRBJ1-1; D may be TRBD1 (5 bases). The V end was cut by 6 bases, the J end by 4 bases, with 12 bases between. CDR1 is MDHEN and CDR2 is SYDVKM in the germline V gene. There are 13 residues in the CDR3. The CDR3 protein is CASRMTGTTEAFF. The CDR3 DNA follows: TGTGCCAGCAGGATGACCGGGACCACTGAAGCTTTCTTT.

This clone appeared a few times. The chain uses TRBV19 and TRBJ1-5, with 7 bases matching TRBD1. Per germline, CDR1 LNHDA and CDR2 SQIVND (reference sequence). The CDR3 consists of 14 residues. V shed 7 bases and J 2 bases; nucleotides not matched to a gene: 5. The DNA of the CDR3 is TGTGCCAGTAACACCAGGGGGGGCAATCAGCCCCAGCATTTT. Amino acid sequence: CASNTRGGNQPQHF.

This clone was observed a handful of times. The chain recombines TRBV2 with TRBJ1-5; D perhaps matches TRBD1 (5 bases). The V end lost 6 bases, the J end lost 0 bases, and 18 bases lay between the germline ends. The CDR3 has 17 amino acids. Germline assignment: CDR1 SNHLY and CDR2 FYNNEI. The DNA of the CDR3 is TGTGCCAGCAGGAAAGAGGGGCCCGGCTATAGCAATCAGCCCCAGCATTTT. Its protein is CASRKEGPGYSNQPQHF.

This clone was detected only once. CDR3 sequence (DNA): TGCGCCAGCAGCGTAATCCTGAGCCCCCAAGAGACCCAGTACTTC. Translation gives CASSVILSPQETQYF. The rearrangement uses TRBV5-1 and TRBJ2-5; no firm D call. CDR1 is SGHRS and CDR2 is YFSETQ in the germline V gene. This CDR3 has 15 amino acids. V dropped 4 bases and J dropped 1 base, with 14 bases sitting between them.

This sequence joins TRBV6-5 and TRBJ1-1, with D unclear. There are 12 residues in the CDR3. V was pared by 6 bases and J by 0 bases, with 5 bases between. Looked up from germline, CDR1 is MNHEY and CDR2 is SVGAGI. CDR3 residues: CASRDLNTEAFF. The CDR3 DNA is TGTGCCAGCAGGGACCTGAACACTGAAGCTTTCTTT.

In its sample, this clone was seen once. The V gene is TRBV18, the J gene TRBJ2-1; 12 bases line up with TRBD2. The germline gives CDR1 KGHSH, CDR2 LQKENI. This CDR3 comprises 17 residues. The trim removed 0 bases at V and 2 bases at J, leaving 2 bases unmatched. The CDR3 nucleotides are TGTGCCAGCTCACCACCACTAGCGGGAGGAACCTACAATGAGCAGTTCTTC. Amino acids: CASSPPLAGGTYNEQFF.

The J gene is TRBJ2-5, the V gene TRBV19; possibly TRBD2 for D (6 bases). The CDR3 is made up of 16 amino acids. Trimming shortened V by 3 bases and J by 2 bases, and 16 bases separated the two germline ends. Germline CDR1 LNHDA, CDR2 SQIVND (reference sequence). This CDR3 is CASSISGGQIQETQYF. In nucleotides, the CDR3 is TGTGCCAGTAGTATTTCAGGAGGGCAGATTCAAGAGACCCAGTACTTC. Filled out from reference TRBV19 and TRBJ2-5, the complete variable domain reads DGGITQSPKYLFRKEGQNVTLSCEQNLNHDAMYWYRQDPGQGLRLIYYSQIVNDFQKGDIAEGYSVSREKKESFPLTVTSAQKNPTAFYLCASSISGGQIQETQYFGPGTRLLVL.